This TCR beta chain came from a study of technical replicates of blood from several donors. Here immunoSEQ multiplex PCR was the method, and the copy in TCRdb shows in-frame clones only, minus some. The data show some 82,000 clones, 97% seen once. Germline V lookup: CDR1 LNHDA, CDR2 SQIVND (reference sequence). Trimming removed 1 base at V and 0 bases at J, with 12 bases between. This CDR3 is 16 amino acids long. The clonotype originates from a human donor in good health. V usage is TRBV19 and J usage is TRBJ1-1; a possible D gene is TRBD1 (6 bases). Sequencing was done on a sample of T cells isolated from PBMCs. The CDR3 loop reads CASSIGAGAVNTEAFF. The DNA of the CDR3 is TGTGCCAGTAGTATAGGGGCAGGGGCTGTGAACACTGAAGCTTTCTTT.